This entry describes one TCR beta chain. This record comes from a study of early T cells in non-severe SARS-CoV-2 infection. The ends were cut back, 6 bases at V and 3 bases at J, with 9 bases in the middle. The CDR3 consists of 12 residues. CDR1 MNHEY and CDR2 SMNVEV come from the germline V gene (reference sequence). A single record per CDR3 protein comes from TCRdb applying MiXCR to the 5' RACE reads. The table records 70,000 to 90,000 distinct CDR3 sequences, about 16% of them present only once. What was sequenced was whole blood. The sequence derives from an adult who was a healthcare worker with PCR-confirmed SARS-CoV-2 infection or an uninfected control (not recorded which). V is TRBV27 and J is TRBJ2-7, with D possibly being TRBD2 (5 bases). CDR3 in DNA: TGTGCCAGCAGGGGAGATAACTACGAGCAGTACTTC. Its translation is CASRGDNYEQYF.